This entry describes one T cell receptor (beta chain). This clone was detected only once. Its antigen is currently not known. Qualities for individual bases were not recorded, and no much larger clone is one base off. This sample is part of a study of T cell responses to AZD1222 COVID-19 vaccine (dated by TCRdb to the early 2020s). A note on the overall study: TCR sequencing was performed for approximately 240 trial participants, of whom 200 to 220 were given two doses of AZD1222 and around 25 were given two doses of MenACWY control vaccine. Enrollment into the trials was organized by age into subgroups of 18-55, 56-69 and 70-plus years, and those subgroups contained approximately 150, 30 and 60 TCR-sequenced participants, respectively. General study outcomes and caveats: Conclusions about previously exposed vaccinees were limited because only 6 or 7 AZD1222 recipients were SARS-CoV-2 seropositive at baseline. Most participants were white British and females outnumbered males, and the authors suggested that clonal diversity may have been underestimated. Epitopes outside the regions mutated in the B.1.351 and B.1.1.7 variants were reportedly recognized by nearly half of the unique spike-specific TCRs. Because no day 14 peak-response samples were available, the repertoires could be characterized only after the peak T cell response. The 56-69-year group was small, and its depth increase did not reach significance, likely because of low power. After two AZD1222 doses, both the breadth and the depth of spike-specific TCRs were significantly higher than at day 0 and than in MenACWY recipients. The whole spike protein was spanned by vaccine-associated CD4 TCRs, and dominant responses were seen in regions 160-218 and 743-854.

The time point label on this specimen signifies: about 28 days (+/-7) after the second vaccine dose. AZD1222 recipients given second doses at about 4 weeks or at about 12 weeks were pooled, since spike-specific TCR depth and breadth were not found to differ between the two schedules. Samples from vaccinated people were obtained from the UK trials COV001 and COV002, which included a single-blind randomized controlled phase 2/3 trial of AZD1222 (ChAdOx1 nCoV-19) in healthy adults. For TCRbeta chain sequencing, PBMC samples were collected from trial participants at day 0 and at day 28 after the second dose. The CDR3 regions of human TCRbeta chains were analyzed by immunosequencing. Turning to the authors' computational methods: TCRs in the repertoires were compared against a reference library of SARS-CoV-2-specific TCRs that had been generated with the MIRA antigen-specificity platform. Breadth was defined as the fraction of unique TCRs that were SARS-CoV-2-associated, and depth was defined as the fraction of total T cells that were SARS-CoV-2-associated. Using the MIRA data, each spike-specific TCR was mapped to the spike region that the TCR reacts to and placed in a CD4 or CD8 class. Log10-transformed breadth and depth values were compared by one-way ANOVA with Sidak's multiple comparisons tests. The clones in this table, taken by TCRdb from immuneACCESS, are in-frame only. Not every clone is retained; where verified, under half of the shortfall comes from an unresolved V gene, and the cause of the rest is unknown. V and J calls and clone size are those listed in that table; D and trimming were worked out from the DNA. For this sample the table gives roughly 33,000 clones, of which approximately 80% were detected only once. Of the sample, roughly 4% falls within the top ten clones.

The germline V gene sets CDR1 to SGHTS and CDR2 to YDEGEE. The V end loses 0 bases and the J end loses 2 bases, and a stretch of 9 bases separates them. Counted from cysteine to phenylalanine, this CDR3 has 16 amino acids. The kept DNA is CDR3 alone, 48 bases in frame from the first base. This specimen was peripheral blood, taken 28 days after the second AZD1222 dose. The receptor chain draws on TRBV5-8 and TRBJ2-6; possibly the D gene is TRBD1, per 5 matching bases. The sequence was obtained from an adult who received the AZD1222 COVID-19 vaccine. Here is the DNA: TGTGCCAGCAGCTTGGACACAGGAACTGGGGCCAACGTCCTGACTTTC. Its product reads: CASSLDTGTGANVLTF.